Sequencing of this T cell receptor (beta chain) was carried out in a study of T cell responses to AZD1222 COVID-19 vaccine. CDR3 length: 15 residues. V lost 0 bases, J lost 6 bases, and 6 bases stayed unmatched. Germline CDR1 reads SGHRS; CDR2 reads YFSETQ. Profiled with immunoSEQ multiplex PCR; TCRdb holds only in-frame clones, not every one. The sample shows around 160,000 clones, roughly 92% of them seen only once. The material sequenced was peripheral blood, taken 28 days after the second AZD1222 dose. The receptor comes from an adult who received the AZD1222 COVID-19 vaccine. This rearrangement joins TRBV5-1 to TRBJ2-7; 10 bases agree with TRBD1. The CDR3 region is CASSLAGTGVIEQYF. The CDR3 nucleotides are TGCGCCAGCAGCTTGGCCGGGACAGGGGTAATCGAGCAGTACTTC.